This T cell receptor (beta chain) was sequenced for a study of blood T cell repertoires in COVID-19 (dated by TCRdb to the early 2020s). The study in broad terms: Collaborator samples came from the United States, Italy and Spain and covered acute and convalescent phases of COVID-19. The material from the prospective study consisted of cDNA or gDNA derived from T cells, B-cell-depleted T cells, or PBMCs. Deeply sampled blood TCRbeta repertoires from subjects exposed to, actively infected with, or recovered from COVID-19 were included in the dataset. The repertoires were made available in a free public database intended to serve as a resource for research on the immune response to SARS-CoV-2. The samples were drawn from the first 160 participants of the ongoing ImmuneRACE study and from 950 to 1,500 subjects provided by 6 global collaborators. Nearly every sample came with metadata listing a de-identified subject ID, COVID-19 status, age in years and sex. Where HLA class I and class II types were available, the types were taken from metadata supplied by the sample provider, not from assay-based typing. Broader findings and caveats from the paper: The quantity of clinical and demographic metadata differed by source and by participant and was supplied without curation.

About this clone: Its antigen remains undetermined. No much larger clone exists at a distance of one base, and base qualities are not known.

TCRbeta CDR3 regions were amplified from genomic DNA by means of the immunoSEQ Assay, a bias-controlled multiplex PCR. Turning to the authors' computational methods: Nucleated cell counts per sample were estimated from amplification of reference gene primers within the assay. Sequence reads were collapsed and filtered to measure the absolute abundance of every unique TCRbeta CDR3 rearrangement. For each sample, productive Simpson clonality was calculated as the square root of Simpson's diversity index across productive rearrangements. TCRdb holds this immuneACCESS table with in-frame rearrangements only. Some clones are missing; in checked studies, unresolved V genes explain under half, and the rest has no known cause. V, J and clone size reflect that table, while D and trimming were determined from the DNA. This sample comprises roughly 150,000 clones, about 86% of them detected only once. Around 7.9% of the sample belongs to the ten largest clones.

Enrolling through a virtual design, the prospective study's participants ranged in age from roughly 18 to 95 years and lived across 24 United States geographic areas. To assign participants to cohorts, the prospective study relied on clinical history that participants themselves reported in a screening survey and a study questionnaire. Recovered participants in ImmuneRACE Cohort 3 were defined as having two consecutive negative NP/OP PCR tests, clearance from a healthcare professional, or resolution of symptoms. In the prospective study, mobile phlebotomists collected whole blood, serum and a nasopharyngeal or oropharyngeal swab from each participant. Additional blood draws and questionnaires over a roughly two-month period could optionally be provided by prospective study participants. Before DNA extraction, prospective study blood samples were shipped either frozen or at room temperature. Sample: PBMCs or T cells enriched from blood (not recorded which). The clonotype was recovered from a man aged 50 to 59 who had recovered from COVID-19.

Read as DNA, the sequence is TGTGCCAGCAGCTGGACAGGGGATGGGCAGCCCCAGCATTTT. It specifies CASSWTGDGQPQHF. This chain joins TRBV7-9 to TRBJ1-5, with 9 central nucleotides matching TRBD1. The CDR3 runs 14 amino acids, cysteine and phenylalanine included. Only the CDR3 portion is preserved as DNA: 42 bases, with reading frame beginning at the first base. Germline trimming amounts to 4 bases on V and 7 bases on J, with 5 as the count of junction bases outside the gene matches. Looking up the germline V gene (reference sequence) yields CDR1 SEHNR and CDR2 FQNEAQ. With the rest looked up from the reference TRBV7-9 and TRBJ1-5 genes rather than sequenced, the full variable domain is DTGVSQNPRHKITKRGQNVTFRCDPISEHNRLYWYRQTLGQGPEFLTYFQNEAQLEKSRLLSDRFSAERPKGSFSTLEIQRTEQGDSAMYLCASSWTGDGQPQHFGDGTRLSIL.